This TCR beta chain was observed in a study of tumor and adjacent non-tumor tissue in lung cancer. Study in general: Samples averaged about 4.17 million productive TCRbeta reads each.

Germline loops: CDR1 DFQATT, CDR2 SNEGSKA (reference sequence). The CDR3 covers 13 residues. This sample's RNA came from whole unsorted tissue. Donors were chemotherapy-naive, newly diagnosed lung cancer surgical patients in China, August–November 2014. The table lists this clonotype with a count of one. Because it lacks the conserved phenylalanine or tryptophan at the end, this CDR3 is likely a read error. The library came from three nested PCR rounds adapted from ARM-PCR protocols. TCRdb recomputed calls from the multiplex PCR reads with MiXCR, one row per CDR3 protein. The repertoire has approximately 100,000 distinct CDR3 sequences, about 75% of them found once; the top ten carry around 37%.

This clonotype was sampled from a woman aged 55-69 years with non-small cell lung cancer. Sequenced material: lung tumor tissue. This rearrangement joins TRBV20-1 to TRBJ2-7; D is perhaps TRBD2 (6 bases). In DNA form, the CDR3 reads TGCAGCGGTTTGTCAGGAGGGTTGGGTGAGCAGTACTCC. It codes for CSGLSGGLGEQYS.